Shown below are 21 T cell receptor beta chains from a single sample sequenced in a study of neoadjuvant nivolumab and ipilimumab in lung cancer. Libraries were prepared by immunoSEQ multiplex PCR; TCRdb keeps only in-frame clonotypes and omits some of them. The table lists about 6,000 clones, about 61% of them singletons. Sequencing used tumor tissue, obtained after neoadjuvant nivolumab, alone or with ipilimumab, at or shortly before surgery. These receptors were collected from an adult with non-small cell lung cancer.

The rearrangement uses TRBV5-1 and TRBJ2-1, with unresolved D. This CDR3 has 15 amino acids. Germline V gene sequence: CDR1 SGHRS, CDR2 YFSETQ. Trimming removed 3 bases at V and 5 bases at J, with 15 bases between. CDR3 DNA sequence: TGCGCCAGCAGCTGGACCGGCCCGTCCCACAATGAGCAGTTCTTC. Amino acids: CASSWTGPSHNEQFF.

This clone was found once. The CDR3, as DNA: TGTGCCAGCAGCTGGAAGGGGAGGGGACTGGAGACCCAGTACTTC. It codes for CASSWKGRGLETQYF. The chain recombines TRBV28 with TRBJ2-5, with 7 bases identical to TRBD2. CDR3 length: 15 amino acids. CDR1 and CDR2 (germline): MDHEN, SYDVKM. The V segment lost 6 bases and the J segment 5 bases; nucleotides outside the gene matches: 12. The complete variable domain, with remaining parts taken from reference TRBV28 and TRBJ2-5, reads DVKVTQSSRYLVKRTGEKVFLECVQDMDHENMFWYRQDPGLGLRLIYFSYDVKMKEKGDIPEGYSVSREKKERFSLILESASTNQTSMYLCASSWKGRGLETQYFGPGTRLLVL.

The gene calls are TRBV2 and TRBJ1-6, with TRBD1 identical over 7 bases. After removal of 2 bases from V and 5 bases from J, the junction contained 6 bases not matched to a gene. The CDR3 contains 16 residues. Germline V gives CDR1 SNHLY, CDR2 FYNNEI. CDR3 nucleotide sequence: TGTGCCAGCAGTGAATCTTCGACAGGGAATAATTCACCCCTCCACTTT. Amino acid sequence: CASSESSTGNNSPLHF. The variable domain in full, with the rest retrieved from reference TRBV2 and TRBJ1-6, is EPEVTQTPSHQVTQMGQEVILRCVPISNHLYFYWYRQILGQKVEFLVSFYNNEISEKSEIFDDQFSVERPDGSNFTLKIRSTKLEDSAMYFCASSESSTGNNSPLHFGNGTRLTVT.

The rearrangement uses TRBV7-3 and TRBJ2-1; TRBD2 matches at 9 bases. This CDR3 is 16 amino acids long. Trimming cost V 5 bases and J 0 bases; bases outside gene matches: 5. CDR1 SGHTA and CDR2 FQGTGA come from the germline V gene. For the CDR3, the DNA is TGTGCCAGCAGCCAATTTAGCGGGAGCTCCTACAATGAGCAGTTCTTC. Protein product: CASSQFSGSSYNEQFF.

The rearrangement joins TRBV7-2 to TRBJ2-3, with D unclear. The length of the CDR3 is 14 residues. V gave up 1 base and J gave up 2 bases, with 7 bases separating them. The V gene's germline CDR1 is SGHTA and CDR2 FQGNSA. CDR3 DNA: TGTGCCAGCAGCTTAGGACTTGTCACAGATACGCAGTATTTT. This codes for CASSLGLVTDTQYF.

The rearrangement joins TRBV18 to TRBJ2-3; TRBD1 matches at 9 bases. The CDR3 extends over 15 amino acids. Per germline, CDR1 KGHSH and CDR2 LQKENI. V shed 4 bases, J shed 3 bases, and the junction held 5 bases outside the gene matches. The CDR3 loop is CASSHPGQGTDTQYF. CDR3 in DNA: TGTGCCAGCTCACACCCGGGACAGGGAACAGATACGCAGTATTTT.

This sequence joins TRBV30 and TRBJ1-3; no definite D call. The CDR3 runs 15 residues. Looked up from germline, CDR1 is GTSNPN and CDR2 is SVGIG (reference sequence). The V gene lost 5 bases and the J gene lost 0 bases, with 14 bases spanning the gap. CDR3 sequence (DNA): TGTGCCTGGGGAAAGGGAGTCAGCTCTGGAAACACCATATATTTT. Translation: CAWGKGVSSGNTIYF.

This clone was picked up a small number of times. The V and J genes are TRBV9 and TRBJ1-2; D gene unclear. V was clipped by 3 bases and J by 6 bases, with 9 bases between them. Germline V lookup: CDR1 SGDLS, CDR2 YYNGEE. The CDR3 contains 12 residues. The CDR3 here is CASSEGFDGYTF. The DNA for the CDR3 is TGTGCCAGCAGCGAGGGATTTGATGGCTACACCTTC.

The V and J genes are TRBV12-5 and TRBJ2-7, with TRBD1 as a possible D gene (5 bases). With 7 bases removed from V and 0 bases from J, the gap between germline ends came to 13 bases. This CDR3 is built from 14 residues. Germline-derived CDR1 and CDR2 are LGHNT and FRNRAP. The chain's CDR3 is CASAVDSPSYEQYF. The DNA of the CDR3 is TGTGCTAGTGCAGTAGACAGTCCCTCCTACGAGCAGTACTTC.

This clone has just one count. V gene TRBV28 combines with J gene TRBJ1-4; 7 bases line up with TRBD1. Germline trimming cut 4 bases from V and 4 bases from J; bases unmatched to any gene: 3. The length of the CDR3 is 14 residues. Germline loops: CDR1 MDHEN, CDR2 SYDVKM. The CDR3 is CASSSGTVNEKLFF. The CDR3 bases are TGTGCCAGCAGTTCCGGGACAGTTAATGAAAAACTGTTTTTT.

This clone qualifies as medium-sized. The CDR3 sequence is CARAKQGNASTEAFF. The DNA of the CDR3 is TGCGCCAGGGCCAAGCAGGGTAACGCCAGCACTGAAGCTTTCTTT. The rearrangement uses TRBV10-2 and TRBJ1-1; possibly TRBD1 for D (5 bases). The CDR3 has 15 amino acids. Looked up from germline, CDR1 is WSHSY and CDR2 is SAAADI. V dropped 9 bases and J dropped 4 bases, with 21 bases sitting between them.

This clone was seen once. The chain combines TRBV9 with TRBJ2-1; 8 bases align to TRBD2. V lost 4 bases, J lost 5 bases, and 8 bases stayed unmatched. The CDR3 loop spans 15 amino acids. Per germline, CDR1 SGDLS and CDR2 YYNGEE. CDR3: CASSLPGGTHNEQFF. CDR3 nucleotide sequence: TGTGCCAGCAGCCTTCCGGGAGGGACCCACAATGAGCAGTTCTTC.

V is TRBV7-9 and J is TRBJ2-1; D not resolved. This CDR3 region has 12 residues. Germline assignment: CDR1 SEHNR and CDR2 FQNEAQ (reference sequence). Trimming shortened V by 4 bases and J by 7 bases, and 8 bases separated the two germline ends. The CDR3 is CASSSLVNEQFF. CDR3 bases: TGTGCCAGCAGCTCCCTGGTTAATGAGCAGTTCTTC.

This clone was recorded once. V and J are TRBV7-2 and TRBJ2-7, with TRBD1 matching over 11 bases. Germline-derived CDR1 and CDR2 are SGHTA and FQGNSA. Trimming took 0 bases from V and 4 from J; bases not matched to a gene: 2. CDR3 length equals 15 residues. Here the CDR3 DNA reads TGTGCCAGCAGCTTAGCAGGACAGGGGGCTTACGAGCAGTACTTC. Residues: CASSLAGQGAYEQYF.

In this sample, this clone turned up once. The chain links TRBV5-6 to TRBJ1-2; the D gene is possibly TRBD1 (6 bases). The CDR3 contains 15 residues. Per the germline V gene, CDR1 is SGHDT and CDR2 is YYEEEE. The V and J ends lost 0 bases and 5 bases respectively, with 14 bases between them. The CDR3 spells CASSLVSRGGYGYTF. The CDR3 nucleotides read TGTGCCAGCAGCTTGGTTTCCAGGGGAGGATATGGCTACACCTTC.

The J gene is TRBJ2-1, the V gene TRBV15; the D gene is possibly TRBD2 (5 bases). The CDR3 extends over 15 amino acids. Germline CDR1 LNHNV, CDR2 YYDKDF (reference sequence). Trimming shortened V by 3 bases and J by 0 bases, and 9 bases separated the two germline ends. This CDR3 is CATSRQRSSYNEQFF. The DNA for the CDR3 is TGTGCCACCAGCAGGCAGCGGAGCTCCTACAATGAGCAGTTCTTC.

The gene calls are TRBV6-6 and TRBJ1-5; TRBD1 might be the D (6 bases). The germline V and J ends were trimmed by 4 bases and 0 bases, with 7 bases remaining between them. Germline CDR1 reads MNHNY; CDR2 reads SVGAGI (reference sequence). The CDR3 has 14 amino acids. CDR3 sequence: CASSWTDSNQPQHF. CDR3 bases: TGTGCCAGCAGTTGGACAGATAGCAATCAGCCCCAGCATTTT.

The chain combines TRBV27 with TRBJ2-1; D might be TRBD1 or TRBD2, each matching 7 bases. With 7 bases removed from V and 2 bases from J, the gap between germline ends came to 18 bases. Germline loops: CDR1 MNHEY, CDR2 SMNVEV (reference sequence). There are 16 residues in the CDR3. Here the CDR3 DNA reads TGTGCCAGCAAGGGCTCGGGGAGGGGGCCCTACAATGAGCAGTTCTTC. Amino acids: CASKGSGRGPYNEQFF.

The rearrangement links TRBV7-2 to TRBJ2-7; no firm D call. Looked up from germline, CDR1 is SGHTA and CDR2 is FQGNSA. V dropped 0 bases and J dropped 2 bases, with 20 bases sitting between them. The CDR3 spans 18 residues. CDR3 nucleotide sequence: TGTGCCAGCAGCTTAGCAGCCTCCAATCGGGTTAATCCCTACGAGCAGTACTTC. This translates into CASSLAASNRVNPYEQYF.

A few counts support this clone. The chain has TRBV6-1 and TRBJ2-7; the D gene is possibly TRBD2 (5 bases). CDR1 and CDR2 (germline): MNHNS, SASEGT. The CDR3 loop spans 11 amino acids. V was trimmed by 6 bases and J by 7 bases, leaving 10 bases between them. The CDR3 DNA is TGTGCCAGCAGCGGACCGGGGGAGCAGTACTTC. As protein: CASSGPGEQYF.

This clone was observed a few times. The chain carries TRBV18 and TRBJ2-7, with 7 bases fitting TRBD1. V gave up 3 bases and J gave up 3 bases; unmatched junction bases: 14. The CDR3 consists of 17 residues. Germline lookup yields CDR1 KGHSH and CDR2 LQKENI. This chain's CDR3 is CASSPRVNTGEFYEQYF. The CDR3 DNA reads TGTGCCAGCTCACCTCGCGTAAACACAGGGGAATTCTACGAGCAGTACTTC.